The 20 T cell receptor beta chains presented below share a single source sample, sequenced in a study of beta chain features in type 1 diabetes. Reverse transcribing all isolated RNA meant expressed TCRB transcripts were sequenced. Sequencing was performed with immunoSEQ multiplex PCR; in TCRdb, only in-frame clones are kept and a portion is missing. In the table there are approximately 90,000 clones, roughly 31% of which are singletons. Sequencing was performed on stem cell memory CD4+ T cells from blood. The receptors here all came from a woman aged 18 to 35 in good health.

This clone appeared a few times. J is TRBJ2-1 and V is TRBV7-2; maybe TRBD2 (6 bases). Trimming took off 4 bases at V and 6 bases at J, with 13 bases between the two ends. The length of the CDR3 is 14 residues. Per germline, CDR1 SGHTA and CDR2 FQGNSA. The CDR3 loop is CASSWGSGPNEQFF. For the CDR3, the DNA is TGTGCCAGCAGCTGGGGTAGCGGCCCCAATGAGCAGTTCTTC.

This clone was picked up a small number of times. This rearrangement joins TRBV30 to TRBJ2-7; 8 nucleotides agree with TRBD2. The CDR3 totals 15 residues. CDR1 and CDR2 (germline): GTSNPN, SVGIG (reference sequence). The V and J ends lost 4 bases and 2 bases, in that order; junction bases with no gene match: 10. The CDR3 bases are TGTGCCTGGAAGGCCTCAGCGGGGGCTCCCTACGAGCAGTACTTC. This sequence encodes CAWKASAGAPYEQYF.

This clone was seen only once. The chain couples TRBV6-5 to TRBJ2-2; 8 nucleotides match TRBD1. Germline V lookup: CDR1 MNHEY, CDR2 SVGAGI. The CDR3 sequence is 14 residues long. J lost 6 bases, V lost 6 bases, and 6 bases had no gene match. The CDR3 nucleotides read TGTGCCAGCAGCGGAGCAGGGGGCCCCGGGGAGCTGTTTTTT. Translated, it gives CASSGAGGPGELFF.

The chain couples TRBV7-9 to TRBJ1-2, with D uncertain. Trimming left V 1 base short and J 8 bases short, with 11 bases between. The CDR3 sequence is 13 residues long. The germline gives CDR1 SEHNR, CDR2 FQNEAQ (reference sequence). CDR3 sequence: CASSLEDRGGYTF. CDR3 sequence (DNA): TGTGCCAGCAGCTTAGAAGATAGAGGAGGCTACACCTTC.

This sequence joins TRBV18 and TRBJ2-1, with TRBD2 identical over 10 bases. The junction had 6 bases not matched to a gene; V was cut back by 2 bases and J by 8 bases. The germline V gene encodes CDR1 KGHSH and CDR2 LQKENI. The CDR3 totals 15 residues. CDR3 in amino acids: CASSPNSGRMYEQFF. In DNA, the CDR3 is TGTGCCAGCTCACCAAATAGCGGGAGGATGTATGAGCAGTTCTTC.

Only a few counts were recorded for this clone. The rearrangement links TRBV6-5 to TRBJ2-7; 9 bases are a match to TRBD2. This CDR3 is 15 amino acids long. The V gene's germline CDR1 is MNHEY and CDR2 SVGAGI. After removal of 1 base from V and 1 base from J, the junction contained 2 bases not matched to a gene. DNA of the CDR3: TGTGCCAGCAGTTACTGGGCGGGAGGGTCCTACGAGCAGTACTTC. As protein: CASSYWAGGSYEQYF.

This clone was seen a few times. This chain uses TRBV23-1 with TRBJ2-3; the match to TRBD2 covers 15 bases. TRBV23-1 is an ORF; its function is uncertain. The CDR3 has 24 amino acids. The trim removed 0 bases at V and 1 base at J, leaving 20 bases unmatched. In nucleotides, the CDR3 is TGCGCCAGCAGTCAATCGGGGCCCCCCGTGGTCGGACTAGCGGGGGGGGGCGGCACAGATACGCAGTATTTT. It encodes CASSQSGPPVVGLAGGGGTDTQYF.

This chain connects TRBV2 to TRBJ2-7, with no clear D. V was trimmed by 4 bases and J by 1 base, leaving 14 bases between them. The CDR3 runs 15 residues. Per germline, CDR1 SNHLY and CDR2 FYNNEI. CDR3 sequence reads: CASSGGPRKSYEQYF. The CDR3 bases are TGTGCCAGCAGTGGAGGCCCTCGCAAATCCTACGAGCAGTACTTC.

This clone was counted between two and nine times. This sequence joins TRBV7-2 and TRBJ1-5; D possibly corresponds to TRBD1 (5 bases). V dropped 5 bases and J dropped 5 bases, with 13 bases sitting between them. This CDR3 is built from 14 residues. Looked up from germline, CDR1 is SGHTA and CDR2 is FQGNSA. CDR3 protein: CASSGRQPYQPQHF. The CDR3 region has the DNA TGTGCCAGCAGCGGCCGACAGCCTTATCAGCCCCAGCATTTT.

The gene calls are TRBV5-1 and TRBJ1-1; D uncertain. The CDR3 sequence is 13 residues long. V shed 4 bases and J shed 7 bases, with 14 bases lying between them. In germline, CDR1 is SGHRS, CDR2 YFSETQ. CDR3 coding DNA: TGCGCCAGCAGCCCGGGTGGCGGGGTTGAAGCTTTCTTT. It codes for CASSPGGGVEAFF.

This clone was seen only a few times. This chain joins TRBV5-1 and TRBJ1-5; a weak D match, TRBD1 (5 bases). Germline CDR1 reads SGHRS; CDR2 reads YFSETQ. The CDR3 runs 14 residues. V was shortened by 4 bases and J by 2 bases, with 10 bases between the two germline ends. The CDR3 loop is CASSRGDGNQPQHF. CDR3 DNA sequence: TGCGCCAGCAGCAGGGGTGACGGCAATCAGCCCCAGCATTTT.

V gene TRBV7-2 combines with J gene TRBJ2-1; 8 bases map to TRBD2. With 7 bases clipped from V and 5 bases from J, the junction kept 13 bases outside the gene matches. Germline loops: CDR1 SGHTA, CDR2 FQGNSA. This CDR3 contains 16 residues. As DNA, the CDR3 is TGTGCCAGCAATCGGTGGGGTAGCGGGACCAACAATGAGCAGTTCTTC. Translated, it gives CASNRWGSGTNNEQFF.

For this clone: This same CDR3 is encoded by further DNA sequences in the sample. V gene TRBV18 combines with J gene TRBJ1-1, with D possibly being TRBD1 (5 bases). The CDR3 is 13 amino acids. V lost 2 bases and J 1 base, leaving 5 bases between the germline ends. Germline V CDR1 and CDR2: KGHSH, LQKENI. The CDR3 DNA reads as TGTGCCAGCTCACCAAGGGGGAACACTGAAGCTTTCTTT. Amino acid sequence: CASSPRGNTEAFF.

This chain links TRBV7-2 with TRBJ1-2; 8 nucleotides line up with TRBD1. Germline-derived CDR1 and CDR2 are SGHTA and FQGNSA. Trimming cost V 5 bases and J 4 bases; bases outside gene matches: 9. This CDR3 has 15 amino acids. The CDR3 DNA sequence: TGTGCCAGCAGCATTCCCGGGACAGGAGGCTATGGCTACACCTTC. The encoded protein is CASSIPGTGGYGYTF. The variable domain in full, completed from reference TRBV7-2 and TRBJ1-2, reads GAGVSQSPSNKVTEKGKDVELRCDPISGHTALYWYRQSLGQGLEFLIYFQGNSAPDKSGLPSDRFSAERTGGSVSTLTIQRTQQEDSAVYLCASSIPGTGGYGYTFGSGTRLTVV.

This clone was found once. The V gene is TRBV5-1, the J gene TRBJ1-2, with 7 bases matching TRBD1. The CDR3 spans 14 residues. The germline V gene has CDR1 SGHRS and CDR2 YFSETQ. Germline trimming cut 3 bases from V and 4 bases from J; bases unmatched to any gene: 6. The CDR3 loop reads CASSSTGDSYGYTF. CDR3 nucleotide sequence: TGCGCCAGCAGCTCAACAGGGGACTCCTATGGCTACACCTTC. Looking up the rest from reference TRBV5-1 and TRBJ1-2 gives the full variable domain: KAGVTQTPRYLIKTRGQQVTLSCSPISGHRSVSWYQQTPGQGLQFLFEYFSETQRNKGNFPGRFSGRQFSNSRSEMNVSTLELGDSALYLCASSSTGDSYGYTFGSGTRLTVV.

This clone was recorded a few times. This rearrangement joins TRBV30 to TRBJ1-2; the D gene is possibly TRBD1 (5 bases). Germline V gene lookup returns CDR1 GTSNPN and CDR2 SVGIG (reference sequence). This CDR3 spans 13 amino acids. The V end was cut by 6 bases, the J end by 1 base, with 12 bases between. CDR3 bases: TGTGCCTGCAGGCAGGGACTTAACTATGGCTACACCTTC. Its protein is CACRQGLNYGYTF.

The chain recombines TRBV5-1 with TRBJ1-2; 11 positions agree with TRBD1. This CDR3 comprises 14 residues. With 0 bases clipped from V and 8 bases from J, the junction kept 3 bases outside the gene matches. The germline V gene has CDR1 SGHRS and CDR2 YFSETQ. For the CDR3, the DNA is TGCGCCAGCAGCTTGGCCGGACAGGGGGCAGGCTACACCTTC. Translating it yields CASSLAGQGAGYTF.

The CDR3 coding sequence is TGCGCCAGCAGCGTTGCTAGCGTTTCCTACAATGAGCAGTTCTTC. This sequence encodes CASSVASVSYNEQFF. The gene calls are TRBV5-1 and TRBJ2-1; TRBD2 might be the D (6 bases). Trimming cost V 4 bases and J 1 base, with 12 bases left between them. CDR3 length equals 15 residues. Germline V gene sequence: CDR1 SGHRS, CDR2 YFSETQ.

This clone has a handful of counts. V is TRBV7-9 and J is TRBJ2-7, with 9 bases identical to TRBD1. This CDR3 is built from 14 residues. V was pared by 0 bases and J by 6 bases, with 3 bases of the junction left unmatched. Germline V gives CDR1 SEHNR, CDR2 FQNEAQ (reference sequence). CDR3 loop: CASSLAGQGGEQYF. The CDR3 nucleotides read TGTGCCAGCAGCTTAGCGGGACAGGGAGGCGAGCAGTACTTC. Combining the CDR3 with reference TRBV7-9 and TRBJ2-7 gives the whole variable domain DTGVSQNPRHKITKRGQNVTFRCDPISEHNRLYWYRQTLGQGPEFLTYFQNEAQLEKSRLLSDRFSAERPKGSFSTLEIQRTEQGDSAMYLCASSLAGQGGEQYFGPGTRLTVT.

V gene TRBV11-2 combines with J gene TRBJ1-6; 7 nucleotides align to TRBD1. CDR1 SGHAT and CDR2 FQNNGV come from the germline V gene. Trimming at V came to 2 bases and at J to 9 bases, leaving 7 bases not matched to a gene. The CDR3 has 15 amino acids. The CDR3 sequence is CASSLRGQSTSPLHF. CDR3 DNA sequence: TGTGCCAGCAGCTTAAGGGGACAGAGTACTTCACCCCTCCACTTT.